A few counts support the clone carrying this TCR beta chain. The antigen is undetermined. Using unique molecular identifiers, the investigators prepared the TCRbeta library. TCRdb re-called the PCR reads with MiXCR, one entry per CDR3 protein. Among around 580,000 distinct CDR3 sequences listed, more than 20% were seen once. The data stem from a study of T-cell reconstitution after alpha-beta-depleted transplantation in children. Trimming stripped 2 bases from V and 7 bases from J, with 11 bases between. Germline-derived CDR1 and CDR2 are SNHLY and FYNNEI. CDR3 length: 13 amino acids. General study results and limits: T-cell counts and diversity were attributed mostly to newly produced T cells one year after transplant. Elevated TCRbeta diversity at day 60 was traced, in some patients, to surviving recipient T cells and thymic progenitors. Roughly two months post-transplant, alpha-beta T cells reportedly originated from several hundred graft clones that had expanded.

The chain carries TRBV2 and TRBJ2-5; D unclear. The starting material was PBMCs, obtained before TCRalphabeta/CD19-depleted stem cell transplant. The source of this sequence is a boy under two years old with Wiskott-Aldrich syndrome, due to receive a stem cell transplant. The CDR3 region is CASSEKTPRTQYF. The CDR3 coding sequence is TGTGCCAGCAGTGAAAAGACCCCGCGGACCCAGTACTTC.